This T cell receptor (beta chain) originates from a study of long-term antiretroviral therapy in people with HIV. The sample holds one count of this clone. The assay, immunoSEQ v3.0, was run at survey level. TCRdb's copy holds only in-frame clones and misses some; the assay was immunoSEQ multiplex PCR. Of about 33,000 clones listed, around 96% are singletons. Germline V lookup: CDR1 SGHRS, CDR2 YFSETQ. This CDR3 is 17 amino acids long. Trimming removed 3 bases from V and 3 bases from J, with 18 bases in between. The rearrangement links TRBV5-1 to TRBJ1-4, with D possibly being TRBD1 (5 bases). The receptor was isolated from a man aged 25 to 40 with HIV. This sample comprised unsorted PBMCs, obtained roughly 6.4 years after starting antiretroviral therapy. CDR3 loop: CASSSGGLLGPNEKLFF. The DNA of the CDR3 is TGCGCCAGCAGCTCGGGAGGGTTGCTGGGGCCTAATGAAAAACTGTTTTTT. Full variable domain (remainder filled in from reference TRBV5-1 and TRBJ1-4): KAGVTQTPRYLIKTRGQQVTLSCSPISGHRSVSWYQQTPGQGLQFLFEYFSETQRNKGNFPGRFSGRQFSNSRSEMNVSTLELGDSALYLCASSSGGLLGPNEKLFFGSGTQLSVL.